The sequence of this TCR beta chain was determined in a study of CXCR3-negative and CXCR3-positive naive CD8 T cells. Details on this clonotype: What it binds is unknown.

A CD45RO-CCR7+CD27+CD95- profile was what naive CD8+ T cells displayed. Through 5' RACE with UMI labels, the TRB cDNA libraries were prepared. After re-calling the 5' RACE reads, TCRdb lists one entry per CDR3 protein, DNA absent. Its clone listing holds 55,000 to 65,000 distinct CDR3 sequences. Overall study findings and caveats: Across naive subsets, surface CD5 expression was comparable, and TCR strength was inferred from properties of the TRB CDR3. Similar TRBV-TRBJ usage was seen in naive cells (both CXCR3-negative and CXCR3-positive), but memory cells differed.

Germline lookup yields CDR1 MNHEY and CDR2 SVGAGI. The CDR3 consists of 13 residues. The sample was naive CXCR3- CD8+ T cells from blood. Noted subset: CD45RO-CCR7+CD27+CD95- naive CD8+ T cells lacking CXCR3 (TNR3-). The TCR comes from a human donor in good health. Some clones in this sample may be carry-over from other donors' samples. The chain employs TRBV6-5 and TRBJ2-5; as DNA is missing, the TRBD1 call by TCRdb cannot be tested. The CDR3 sequence: CASSSLKGETQYF.